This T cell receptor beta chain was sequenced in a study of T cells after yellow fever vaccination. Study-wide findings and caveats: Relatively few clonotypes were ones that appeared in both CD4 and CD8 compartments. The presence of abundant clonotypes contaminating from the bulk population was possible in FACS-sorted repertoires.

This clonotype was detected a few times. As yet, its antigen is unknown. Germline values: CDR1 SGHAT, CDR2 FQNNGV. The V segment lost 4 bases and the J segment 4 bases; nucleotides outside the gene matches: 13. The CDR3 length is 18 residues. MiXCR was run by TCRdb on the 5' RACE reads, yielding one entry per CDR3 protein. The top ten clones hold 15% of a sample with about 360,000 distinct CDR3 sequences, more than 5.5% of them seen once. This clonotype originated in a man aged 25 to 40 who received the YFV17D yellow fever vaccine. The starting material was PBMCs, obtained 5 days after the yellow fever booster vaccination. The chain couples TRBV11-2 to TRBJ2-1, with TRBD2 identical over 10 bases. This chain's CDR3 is CASSWASGSHSWYNEQFF. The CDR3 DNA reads TGTGCCAGCAGCTGGGCTAGCGGGAGTCATTCGTGGTACAATGAGCAGTTCTTC. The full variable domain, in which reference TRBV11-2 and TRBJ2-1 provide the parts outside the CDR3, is EAGVAQSPRYKIIEKRQSVAFWCNPISGHATLYWYQQILGQGPKLLIQFQNNGVVDDSQLPKDRFSAERLKGVDSTLKIQPAKLEDSAVYLCASSWASGSHSWYNEQFFGPGTRLTVL.